What follows are 18 T cell receptor beta chains derived from one specimen sequenced in a study of T-cell memory formation after mild COVID-19. TCRdb called the 5' RACE reads again in MiXCR, with one record for every CDR3 protein. The sample yields 310,000 or so distinct CDR3 sequences, 15% to 20% seen once. Sequencing was done on a sample of PBMCs or a T cell subset sorted from them (not recorded which). These receptors originate from a man aged 18 to 35 who had mild COVID-19 (a few samples of this study predate the infection). Cell type and time point are not known.

This clonotype was seen a few times. The V and J genes are TRBV7-9 and TRBJ2-7, with TRBD1 matching 7 bases. The germline V gene has CDR1 SEHNR and CDR2 FQNEAQ (reference sequence). This CDR3 is built from 14 residues. The V segment lost 4 bases and the J segment 2 bases; nucleotides outside the gene matches: 5. The CDR3 DNA is TGTGCCAGCAGCTCCGCCGGGACAGCCTACGAGCAGTACGTC. It codes for CASSSAGTAYEQYV.

This clonotype occurred a few times. The V call is TRBV5-1, the J call TRBJ2-3; D is uncertain. With 0 bases removed from V and 4 bases from J, the gap between germline ends came to 9 bases. CDR1 is SGHRS, CDR2 YFSETQ, per germline. CDR3 length: 14 residues. CDR3 loop: CASSLAERADTQYF. The DNA for the CDR3 is TGCGCCAGCAGCTTGGCCGAACGCGCAGATACGCAGTATTTT. The variable domain in full, completed from reference TRBV5-1 and TRBJ2-3, reads KAGVTQTPRYLIKTRGQQVTLSCSPISGHRSVSWYQQTPGQGLQFLFEYFSETQRNKGNFPGRFSGRQFSNSRSEMNVSTLELGDSALYLCASSLAERADTQYFGPGTRLTVL.

This clonotype occurred many times. The chain employs TRBV12-3 or TRBV12-4 and TRBJ1-5, with a possible D match to TRBD1 (6 bases). This CDR3 region has 14 residues. V was shortened by 2 bases and J by 4 bases, with 9 bases between the two germline ends. For the CDR3, the DNA is TGTGCCAGCAGTTTATCGGGGGCGAATCAGCCCCAGCATTTT. This encodes CASSLSGANQPQHF.

This clonotype was detected only a few times. This chain connects TRBV4-3 to TRBJ2-6; D unresolved. Germline CDR1 is LGHNA and CDR2 is YSLEER. The V end was cut by 1 base, the J end by 4 bases, with 11 bases between. The CDR3 is made up of 16 amino acids. CDR3 DNA sequence: TGCGCCAGCAGCCAAGTCCGAACAGCGGGGGCCAACGTCCTGACTTTC. As protein: CASSQVRTAGANVLTF.

This clonotype was observed a few times. The chain links TRBV19 to TRBJ2-7; D perhaps matches TRBD1 (6 bases). Trimming removed 5 bases at V and 2 bases at J, with 10 bases between. Germline assignment: CDR1 LNHDA and CDR2 SQIVND (reference sequence). This CDR3 region has 13 residues. The CDR3 protein is CASSGQITYEQYF. The DNA for the CDR3 is TGTGCCAGTAGTGGACAGATTACCTACGAGCAGTACTTC.

This clonotype was observed a few times. This rearrangement joins TRBV5-1 to TRBJ2-3; D uncertain. V lost 0 bases to trimming and J lost 1 base, with 9 bases between them. Germline V gene data show CDR1 as SGHRS and CDR2 as YFSETQ. The CDR3 runs to 15 residues. The DNA for the CDR3 is TGCGCCAGCAGCTTGGGGGTAGGCCGCACAGATACGCAGTATTTT. Amino acid sequence: CASSLGVGRTDTQYF.

V and J are TRBV20-1 and TRBJ1-1; D is undetermined. Germline CDR1 DFQATT, CDR2 SNEGSKA (reference sequence). Between the trimmed V and J ends, which lost 6 bases and 5 bases, there was a span of 19 bases. This CDR3 comprises 14 residues. The CDR3 reads CSAPTGRLGTEAFF. The CDR3, as DNA: TGCAGTGCGCCGACCGGGAGGCTCGGGACTGAAGCTTTCTTT.

This clonotype was seen only a few times. J is TRBJ2-3 and V is TRBV7-8; tentative D call: TRBD1 (5 bases). CDR3 length: 15 amino acids. Per the germline V gene, CDR1 is SGHVS and CDR2 is FQNEAQ. V lost 1 base and J 2 bases, leaving 10 bases between the germline ends. CDR3 coding DNA: TGTGCCAGCAGCTTAGAAGGGGCCGCCACAGATACGCAGTATTTT. Its protein is CASSLEGAATDTQYF.

This clonotype has only a few counts. The chain recombines TRBV29-1 with TRBJ2-7, with D tentatively TRBD1 or TRBD2 (5 bases each). This CDR3 is 12 amino acids long. Germline CDR1 is SQVTM and CDR2 is ANQGSEA. V dropped 3 bases and J dropped 3 bases, with 9 bases sitting between them. The CDR3 here is CSVDTRGYEQYF. Written as DNA, the CDR3 is TGCAGCGTTGATACGAGGGGCTACGAGCAGTACTTC.

This clonotype was picked up a small number of times. The rearrangement joins TRBV20-1 to TRBJ1-4; tentatively, D is TRBD1 (5 bases). The CDR3 is 13 amino acids. Germline CDR1 reads DFQATT; CDR2 reads SNEGSKA (reference sequence). The CDR3 reads CSAQGGKDEKLFF. The DNA for the CDR3 is TGCAGCGCCCAGGGAGGGAAGGATGAAAAACTGTTTTTT.

This clonotype has just a few counts. This chain uses TRBV10-1 with TRBJ2-3; no definite D call. This CDR3 comprises 14 residues. The V gene lost 2 bases and the J gene lost 2 bases, with 8 bases spanning the gap. The V gene's germline CDR1 is WNHNN and CDR2 SYGVQD (reference sequence). CDR3 sequence (DNA): TGCGCCAGCAGTGAGGAATTTCTCACAGATACGCAGTATTTT. Its translation: CASSEEFLTDTQYF.

A few counts support this clonotype. The chain links TRBV7-2 to TRBJ2-2; D unclear. Germline CDR1 reads SGHTA; CDR2 reads FQGNSA. V lost 4 bases, J lost 4 bases, and 10 bases lay in between. The CDR3 extends over 14 amino acids. The CDR3 here is CASSSLRITGELFF. The CDR3 coding sequence is TGTGCCAGCAGCTCCCTCCGTATCACCGGGGAGCTGTTTTTT.

This clonotype was observed a few times. This chain links TRBV7-9 with TRBJ2-2; 13 bases are shared with TRBD2. CDR3 length: 17 residues. Germline V gene data show CDR1 as SEHNR and CDR2 as FQNEAQ (reference sequence). With 5 bases clipped from V and 4 bases from J, the junction kept 7 bases outside the gene matches. The CDR3 coding sequence is TGTGCCAGCAGCCCCCGGACTAGCGGGGGCCTCACCGGGGAGCTGTTTTTT. This gives the protein CASSPRTSGGLTGELFF. The full variable domain, with the rest looked up from reference TRBV7-9 and TRBJ2-2, is DTGVSQNPRHKITKRGQNVTFRCDPISEHNRLYWYRQTLGQGPEFLTYFQNEAQLEKSRLLSDRFSAERPKGSFSTLEIQRTEQGDSAMYLCASSPRTSGGLTGELFFGEGSRLTVL.

There are many counts of this clonotype. The chain combines TRBV6-6 with TRBJ2-3; D assignment may be TRBD1 or TRBD2 (5 bases each). The CDR3 runs 16 residues. Deletions cut 5 bases from V and 1 base from J, with 16 bases between. Germline V gene lookup returns CDR1 MNHNY and CDR2 SVGAGI (reference sequence). The CDR3 is CASSPPRGRGTDTQYF. DNA of the CDR3: TGTGCCAGCAGTCCGCCCCGGGGACGGGGCACAGATACGCAGTATTTT.

This clonotype was found once. This rearrangement joins TRBV6-5 to TRBJ1-1; 8 bases are shared with TRBD1. The CDR3 totals 15 residues. After removal of 6 bases from V and 0 bases from J, the junction contained 6 bases not matched to a gene. Germline lookup yields CDR1 MNHEY and CDR2 SVGAGI. The CDR3 DNA follows: TGTGCCAGCAGGCCGGACAGGGCGATGAACACTGAAGCTTTCTTT. It codes for CASRPDRAMNTEAFF.

The rearrangement joins TRBV5-1 to TRBJ1-2; tentatively, D is TRBD1 (6 bases). The CDR3 spans 11 residues. The V gene's germline CDR1 is SGHRS and CDR2 YFSETQ. Trimming pared 2 bases from V and 10 bases from J, leaving 9 bases between. The CDR3 DNA sequence: TGCGCCAGCAGCTTAGGACAGAACTACACCTTC. It codes for CASSLGQNYTF.

For the CDR3, the DNA is TGTGCCATCAAGCCGGGAATGGAGTACGAGCAGTACTTC. It specifies CAIKPGMEYEQYF. The rearrangement uses TRBV10-3 and TRBJ2-7; the D gene is possibly TRBD2 (5 bases). This CDR3 is 13 amino acids long. Trimming removed 7 bases at V and 4 bases at J, with 14 bases between. CDR1 is ENHRY, CDR2 SYGVKD, per germline.

This clonotype showed up just a few times. This rearrangement joins TRBV7-9 to TRBJ2-1; D uncertain. V was pared by 5 bases and J by 7 bases, with 9 bases between. The CDR3 consists of 12 residues. Germline V lookup: CDR1 SEHNR, CDR2 FQNEAQ (reference sequence). The CDR3 region is CASSPRANEQFF. The CDR3 nucleotides read TGTGCCAGCAGCCCCCGGGCTAATGAGCAGTTCTTC.